Shown below are 10 T cell receptor delta chains from a single sample sequenced in a study of gamma-delta T cells after stem cell transplantation. TCRdb redid the clone calls on the RT-PCR reads with CATT. The sample carries 1,500 to 2,000 delta-chain clones, around 21% recorded once. Material: gamma-delta T cells. All receptors come from a human donor. It is not recorded whose cells these are; they may come from a transplant donor.

By its share, this clone is medium-sized (0.01 to 0.1%). CDR3 region: CACDPIGGEAFDKLIF. The CDR3 region has the DNA TGTGCCTGTGACCCAATCGGGGGGGAAGCATTCGATAAACTCATCTTT. The chain carries TRDV2 and TRDJ1; D may be TRDD3 (6 bases). This CDR3 spans 16 amino acids. V was clipped by 3 bases and J by 4 bases, with 20 bases between them. Per the germline V gene, CDR1 is GEAIGNYY and CDR2 is EKD.

This clone is categorized as medium-sized (0.01 to 0.1%). The chain is built from TRDV2 and TRDJ1, with 7 bases matching TRDD3. J was trimmed by 3 bases and V by 0 bases; bases with no gene match: 3. Germline V gene lookup returns CDR1 GEAIGNYY and CDR2 EKD. This CDR3 spans 14 amino acids. The CDR3 DNA sequence: TGTGCCTGTGACACCGTCCTGGGGGCCGATAAACTCATCTTT. This translates into CACDTVLGADKLIF.

With respect to this clone: This likely reflects a read error, since a far larger clone is one base away. V gene TRDV2 combines with J gene TRDJ3; perhaps TRDD3 as D (5 bases). V dropped 0 bases and J dropped 2 bases, with 19 bases sitting between them. Per the germline V gene, CDR1 is GEAIGNYY and CDR2 is EKD. The CDR3 runs to 20 residues. CDR3: CACDTVALRDSPWDTRQMFF. CDR3 DNA sequence: TGTGCCTGTGACACCGTTGCCCTGAGGGATTCCCCCTGGGACACCCGACAGATGTTTTTC.

A remark on this clone: A far more abundant clone sits one base away, making this likely a read error. This specimen includes other DNA sequences encoding the same CDR3. The rearrangement links TRDV2 to TRDJ1; TRDD3 matches at 8 bases. Germline CDR1 is GEAIGNYY and CDR2 is EKD. The length of the CDR3 is 18 residues. The CDR3 here is CACDTVGGSSSKTDKLIF. CDR3 sequence (DNA): TGTGCCTGTGACACCGTTGGGGGATCATCAAGTAAGACCGATAAACTCATCTTC.

This clone occurred a few times. V is TRDV2 and J is TRDJ1, with 12 bases lining up with TRDD3. This CDR3 comprises 18 residues. The trim removed 0 bases at V and 1 base at J, leaving 8 bases unmatched. The germline CDR1 and CDR2 sequences are GEAIGNYY and EKD. The CDR3 spells CACDTLRTGGYFTDKLIF. In DNA form, the CDR3 reads TGTGCCTGTGACACCTTACGTACTGGGGGATACTTCACCGATAAACTCATCTTT.

This clone is classed as medium-sized (0.01 to 0.1%). This chain connects TRDV2 to TRDJ3, with 8 bases aligning to TRDD3. The V and J ends lost 3 bases and 0 bases, in that order; junction bases with no gene match: 6. The V gene's germline CDR1 is GEAIGNYY and CDR2 EKD. The CDR3 runs 18 residues. Written as DNA, the CDR3 is TGTGCCTGTGACCTTACTGGGGGCCACTCCTGGGACACCCGACAGATGTTTTTC. Translated: CACDLTGGHSWDTRQMFF.

By proportion, this clone is large (0.1 to 1%). The chain carries TRDV2 and TRDJ1; TRDD3 agrees at 8 bases. The V and J ends lost 0 bases and 0 bases, in that order; junction bases with no gene match: 8. Germline lookup yields CDR1 GEAIGNYY and CDR2 EKD. This CDR3 region has 17 residues. CDR3 DNA sequence: TGTGCCTGTGACACCGTGGGTGGGGGATCCAACACCGATAAACTCATCTTT. Its protein is CACDTVGGGSNTDKLIF.

The V gene is TRDV2, the J gene TRDJ1; 9 bases agree with TRDD3. This CDR3 is built from 20 residues. V shed 2 bases and J 2 bases; nucleotides not matched to a gene: 20. Germline CDR1 and CDR2: GEAIGNYY and EKD. The CDR3 loop is CACDNILGDPHRIGTDKLIF. CDR3 sequence (DNA): TGTGCCTGTGACAATATTCTGGGGGATCCCCATCGGATTGGGACCGATAAACTCATCTTT.

This clone was seen only a few times. V and J are TRDV2 and TRDJ3; D not resolved. This CDR3 region has 17 residues. V lost 1 base, J lost 0 bases, and 9 bases lay in between. Germline CDR1 is GEAIGNYY and CDR2 is EKD. The DNA of the CDR3 is TGTGCCTGTGACACAGCTATCCGCTCCTGGGACACCCGACAGATGTTTTTC. This encodes CACDTAIRSWDTRQMFF.

This clone is classed as medium-sized. V usage is TRDV2 and J usage is TRDJ1, with 12 bases that match TRDD3. J gave up 2 bases and V 3 bases, and 9 bases lay outside the gene matches. Per the germline V gene, CDR1 is GEAIGNYY and CDR2 is EKD. The CDR3 is made up of 17 amino acids. The CDR3 reads CACDSVLGDTGTDKLIF. The CDR3 region has the DNA TGTGCCTGTGACTCTGTACTGGGGGATACTGGGACCGATAAACTCATCTTT.